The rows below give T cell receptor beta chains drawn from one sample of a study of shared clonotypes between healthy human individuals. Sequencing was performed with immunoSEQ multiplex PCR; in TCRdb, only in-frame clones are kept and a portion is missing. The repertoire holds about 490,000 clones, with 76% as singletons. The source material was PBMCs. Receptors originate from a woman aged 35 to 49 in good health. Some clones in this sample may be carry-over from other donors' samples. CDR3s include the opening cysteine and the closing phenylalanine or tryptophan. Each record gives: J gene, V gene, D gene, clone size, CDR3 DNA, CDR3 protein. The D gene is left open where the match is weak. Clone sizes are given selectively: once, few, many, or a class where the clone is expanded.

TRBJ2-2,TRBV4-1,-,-,TGCGCCAGCAGCCGACCGGGACAAGGAAACACCGGGGAGCTGTTTTTT,CASSRPGQGNTGELFF
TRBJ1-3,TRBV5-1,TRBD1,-,TGCGCCAGCAGCTTAGGGGGCGTGAAGGGAAACACCATATATTTT,CASSLGGVKGNTIYF
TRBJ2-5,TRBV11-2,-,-,TGTGCCAGCAGCTTAGCGGGCAGCCAAGAGACCCAGTACTTC,CASSLAGSQETQYF
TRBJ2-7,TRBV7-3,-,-,TGTGCCAGCAGCTTATATGCGGTTGGGCTAACTACCTACGAGCAGTACTTC,CASSLYAVGLTTYEQYF
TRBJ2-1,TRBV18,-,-,TGTGCCAGCTCACCAATTGGTGGCGGGGCCCCACAGGGTGAGCAGTTCTTC,CASSPIGGGAPQGEQFF
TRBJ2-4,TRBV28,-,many,TGTGCCAGCAGTGCGACAGCTACCAAAAACATTCAGTACTTC,CASSATATKNIQYF
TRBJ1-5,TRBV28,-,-,TGTGCCAGCAGACAGGGCGGCCAGCCCCAGCATTTT,CASRQGGQPQHF
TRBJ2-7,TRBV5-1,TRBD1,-,TGCGCCAGCAGCTCTGGGACAGGGGTTACCTACGAGCAGTACTTC,CASSSGTGVTYEQYF
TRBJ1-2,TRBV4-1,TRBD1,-,TGCGCCAGCAGCCAGGGGTTGACAGGGACCTACACCTTC,CASSQGLTGTYTF
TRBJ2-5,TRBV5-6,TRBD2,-,TGTGCCAGCAGCCTTAGCGGGAGGGCGGGAGAGACCCAGTACTTC,CASSLSGRAGETQYF
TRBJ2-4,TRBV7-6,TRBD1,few,TGTGCCAGCAGCTCGGACCTTCGGGGACAGGGGAGGATATTAGCCAAAAACATTCAGTACTTC,CASSSDLRGQGRILAKNIQYF
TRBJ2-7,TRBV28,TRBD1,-,TGTGCCAGCAGGGAGGACAGGGGGCGCATCGAGCAGTACTTC,CASREDRGRIEQYF
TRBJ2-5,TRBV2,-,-,TGTGCCAGCAGTGTTCGGCAGTCCCAAGAGACCCAGTACTTC,CASSVRQSQETQYF
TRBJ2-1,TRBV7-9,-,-,TGTGCCAGCAGCCGCCCGGACGAGCAGTTCTTC,CASSRPDEQFF
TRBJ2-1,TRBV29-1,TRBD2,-,TGCAGCGTTGACAGAGCGGGATCTTCCTACAATGAGCAGTTCTTC,CSVDRAGSSYNEQFF
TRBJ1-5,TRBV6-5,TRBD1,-,TGTGCCAGCAGCGACAGGGTCAATCAGCCCCAGCATTTT,CASSDRVNQPQHF
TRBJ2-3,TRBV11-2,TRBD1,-,TGTGCCAGCAGCGTAGGACAGGGGTCAGATACGCAGTATTTT,CASSVGQGSDTQYF
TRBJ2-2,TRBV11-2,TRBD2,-,TGTGCCAGCAGCTTAGTGATTAGCGGGAGGGTTACCGGGGAGCTGTTTTTT,CASSLVISGRVTGELFF
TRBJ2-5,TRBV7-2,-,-,TGTGCCAGCAGCACGAGTCCAGGCCAGCAGTACTTC,CASSTSPGQQYF
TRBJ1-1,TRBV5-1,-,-,TGCGCCAGCAGCTTGGTCGGTTTCACGACCCGGGACACTGAAGCTTTCTTT,CASSLVGFTTRDTEAFF
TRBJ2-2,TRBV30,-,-,TGTGCCTGGACCCGACCGGGACGCCTTAACACCGGGGAGCTGTTTTTT,CAWTRPGRLNTGELFF
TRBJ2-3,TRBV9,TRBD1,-,TGTGCCAGCAGCCCCCGGACAGGGTCCGCAGATACGCAGTATTTT,CASSPRTGSADTQYF
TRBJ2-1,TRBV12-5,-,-,TGTGCTAGTGGTTTGGATCTAGCGCGGGGTGGGGACAATGAGCAGTTCTTC,CASGLDLARGGDNEQFF
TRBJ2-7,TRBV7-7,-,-,TGTGCCAGCAGCCCGTCTCGGGCCTCCTACGAGCAGTACTTC,CASSPSRASYEQYF
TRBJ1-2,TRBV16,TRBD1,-,TGTGCCAGCAGCCAATCGGGGACAGGCGGTGTCGTTGGCTACACCTTC,CASSQSGTGGVVGYTF